This T cell receptor beta chain appears in the sequencing data of a study of Ad26.COV2.S vaccination and SARS-CoV-2 variants. Study outcomes and limitations: CD8+ and CD4+ T cells specific for spike reportedly responded with substantial breadth after vaccination.

In the case of this clone: What it binds is not known.

The ends lost 6 bases at V and 3 bases at J; junction bases unmatched: 5. This CDR3 region has 15 residues. The germline gives CDR1 LNHDA, CDR2 SQIVND (reference sequence). The method was immunoSEQ multiplex PCR; TCRdb's version includes in-frame clones alone and lacks a portion of them. Of under 150,000 clones in the sample, about nine tenths were seen once. This receptor was obtained from a human donor who had recovered from COVID-19. The source material was peripheral blood, sampled after recovery from COVID-19. The J gene is TRBJ2-3, the V gene TRBV19; 11 bases match TRBD1. Here the CDR3 reads CASRDGQGATDTQYF. CDR3 sequence (DNA): TGTGCCAGTAGAGACGGACAGGGGGCAACAGATACGCAGTATTTT.